This is a list of T cell receptor beta chains from one sample in a study of breast tumors, draining lymph nodes, adjacent tissues. Each CDR3 protein gets one entry after TCRdb re-called the multiplex PCR reads with MiXCR. The sample records under 350,000 distinct CDR3 sequences, 30% being singletons. The material sequenced was axillary lymph node tissue. These receptors all come from a female donor with breast cancer. Some clones in this sample may be carry-over from other donors' samples. Each CDR3 is given with its conserved first and last residue. D genes are given only for firm matches.

v_gene,d_gene,len,CDR3aa
TRBV20-1,TRBD1,13,CSANRQGDQPQHF
TRBV6-6,-,15,CASSHSSAVSYEQYF
TRBV2,TRBD2,15,CASSVVAGNTGELFF
TRBV3-1,TRBD2,18,CASSQPFRAGGFGETQYF
TRBV5-5,TRBD2,16,CASNLGLALIYNEQFF
TRBV7-9,TRBD1,15,CANSPRTGASYEQYF
TRBV24-1,TRBD1,15,CATSGQGADTDTQYF
TRBV20-1,-,14,CSAIGPRNTGELFF
TRBV6-1,-,14,CASSEDDSNYGYTF
TRBV19,-,13,CASSLARGAEQFF
TRBV5-1,-,16,CASSPRGGGVITEAFF
TRBV20-1,-,12,CSTRPDGTEAFF
TRBV7-9,TRBD2,15,CASSSLPGGKETQYF
TRBV24-1,TRBD1,15,CATSGQGGRQETQYF
TRBV20-1,TRBD1,14,CSARSPGTGDGYTF
TRBV7-8,TRBD2,16,CASSIGTSGDTYEQYF
TRBV7-2,-,17,CASSSIPDRVRHSPLHF
TRBV10-3,-,16,CAISPKGVGSGNTIYF
TRBV30,TRBD1,14,CAWSFGQVNQPQHF
TRBV19,TRBD1,15,CASMGSGTGNYEQYF
TRBV25-1,-,12,CASSPRADTQYF
TRBV11-2,TRBD2,14,CASSPRLAGGEQYF
TRBV20-1,-,12,CSAIGTVHTQYF